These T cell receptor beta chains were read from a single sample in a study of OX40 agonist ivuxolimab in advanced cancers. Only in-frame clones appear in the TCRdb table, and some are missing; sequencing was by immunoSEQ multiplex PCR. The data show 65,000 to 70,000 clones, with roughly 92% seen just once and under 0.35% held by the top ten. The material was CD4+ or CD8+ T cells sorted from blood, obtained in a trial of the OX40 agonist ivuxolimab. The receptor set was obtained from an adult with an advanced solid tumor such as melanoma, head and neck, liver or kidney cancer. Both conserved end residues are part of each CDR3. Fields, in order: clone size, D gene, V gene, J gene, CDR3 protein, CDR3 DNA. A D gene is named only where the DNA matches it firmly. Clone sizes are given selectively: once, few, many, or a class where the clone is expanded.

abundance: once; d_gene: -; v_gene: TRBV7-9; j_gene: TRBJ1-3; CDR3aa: CASSLGPGNTIYF; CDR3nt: TGTGCCAGCAGCTTAGGACCAGGAAACACCATATATTTT
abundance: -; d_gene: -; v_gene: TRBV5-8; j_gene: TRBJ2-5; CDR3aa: CASSLGLLPNNQETQYF; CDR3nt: TGTGCCAGCAGCTTGGGACTTCTACCCAATAATCAAGAGACCCAGTACTTC
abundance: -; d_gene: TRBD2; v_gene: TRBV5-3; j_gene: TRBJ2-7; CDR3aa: CARSGGTSGRAWEQYF; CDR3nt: TGTGCCAGAAGCGGCGGGACTAGCGGGAGGGCCTGGGAGCAGTACTTC
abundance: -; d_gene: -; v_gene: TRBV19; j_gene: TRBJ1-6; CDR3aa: CASSIPPRRGNSPLHF; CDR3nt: TGTGCCAGTAGTATCCCCCCCCGTCGGGGGAATTCACCCCTCCACTTT
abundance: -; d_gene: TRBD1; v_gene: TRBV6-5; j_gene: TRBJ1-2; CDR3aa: CASSLIGQAYGYTF; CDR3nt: TGTGCCAGCAGCTTAATTGGACAGGCCTATGGCTACACCTTC
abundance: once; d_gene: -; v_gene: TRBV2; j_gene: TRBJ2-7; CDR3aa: CASSSKRVSSYEQYF; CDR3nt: TGTGCCAGCAGTTCCAAGCGGGTGAGCTCCTACGAGCAGTACTTC
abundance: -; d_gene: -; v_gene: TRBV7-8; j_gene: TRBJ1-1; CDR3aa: CASSWGPGPEAFF; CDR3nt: TGTGCCAGCAGCTGGGGACCCGGACCTGAAGCTTTCTTT
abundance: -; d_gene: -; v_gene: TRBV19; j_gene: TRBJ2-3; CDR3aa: CASSMTGTSLRGDTQYF; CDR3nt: TGTGCCAGTAGTATGACCGGGACTTCCCTCCGTGGAGATACGCAGTATTTT
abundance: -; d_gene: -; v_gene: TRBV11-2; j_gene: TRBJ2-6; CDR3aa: CASSLGGSGANVLTF; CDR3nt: TGTGCCAGCAGCTTAGGCGGCTCCGGGGCCAACGTCCTGACTTTC
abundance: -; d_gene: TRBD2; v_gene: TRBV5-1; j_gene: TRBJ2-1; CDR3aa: CASSLDSGVYNEQFF; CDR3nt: TGCGCCAGCAGCTTGGATAGCGGGGTCTACAATGAGCAGTTCTTC
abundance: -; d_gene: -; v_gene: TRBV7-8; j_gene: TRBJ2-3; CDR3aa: CASSLAGAATDTQYF; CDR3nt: TGTGCCAGCAGCTTAGCCGGAGCTGCGACAGATACGCAGTATTTT
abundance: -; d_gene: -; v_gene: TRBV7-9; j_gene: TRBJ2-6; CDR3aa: CASYSQGASSRRANVLTF; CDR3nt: TGTGCCAGTTACAGCCAAGGGGCTTCCAGTCGCCGGGCCAACGTCCTGACTTTC
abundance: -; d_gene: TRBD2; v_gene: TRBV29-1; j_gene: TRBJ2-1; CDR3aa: CSVEEKAGGWSYNEQFF; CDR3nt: TGCAGCGTTGAAGAGAAAGCGGGAGGATGGTCCTACAATGAGCAGTTCTTC
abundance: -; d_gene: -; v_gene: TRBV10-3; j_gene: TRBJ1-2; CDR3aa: CAATSDPNYGYTF; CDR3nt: TGTGCCGCGACCTCAGACCCTAACTATGGCTACACCTTC
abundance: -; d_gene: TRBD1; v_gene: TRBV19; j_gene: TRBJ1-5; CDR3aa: CASSTRTGINSNQPQHF; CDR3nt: TGTGCCAGTAGTACCCGGACAGGGATTAATAGCAATCAGCCCCAGCATTTT
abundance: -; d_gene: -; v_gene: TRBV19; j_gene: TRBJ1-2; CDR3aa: CASSPGFGYGYTF; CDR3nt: TGTGCCAGTAGCCCGGGTTTTGGCTATGGCTACACCTTC
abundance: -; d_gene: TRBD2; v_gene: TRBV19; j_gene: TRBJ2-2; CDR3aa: CASSRLAGGPGGELFF; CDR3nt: TGTGCCAGTAGTCGACTAGCGGGAGGGCCGGGCGGGGAGCTGTTTTTT
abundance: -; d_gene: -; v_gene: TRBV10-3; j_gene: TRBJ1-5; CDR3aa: CAINPRLGQPQHF; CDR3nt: TGTGCCATAAATCCGAGACTGGGACAGCCCCAGCATTTT
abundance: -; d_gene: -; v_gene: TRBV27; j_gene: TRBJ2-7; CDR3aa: CASSLPGGEQYF; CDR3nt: TGTGCCAGCAGTTTACCCGGGGGCGAGCAGTACTTC
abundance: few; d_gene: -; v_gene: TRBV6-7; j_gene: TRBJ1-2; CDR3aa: CASSSGDQGDYGYTF; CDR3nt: TGTGCCAGCAGTTCCGGTGATCAGGGCGACTATGGCTACACCTTC
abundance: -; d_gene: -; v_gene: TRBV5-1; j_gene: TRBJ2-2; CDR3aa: CASSFRAVMNTGELFF; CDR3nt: TGCGCCAGCAGCTTTAGGGCGGTTATGAACACCGGGGAGCTGTTTTTT
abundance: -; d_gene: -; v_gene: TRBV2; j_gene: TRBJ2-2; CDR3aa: CASSEGVTGELFF; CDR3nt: TGTGCCAGCAGTGAGGGTGTCACCGGGGAGCTGTTTTTT
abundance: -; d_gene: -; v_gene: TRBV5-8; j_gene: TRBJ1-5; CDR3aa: CASSLKGPVNQPQHF; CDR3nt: TGTGCCAGCAGCTTGAAAGGGCCCGTCAATCAGCCCCAGCATTTT
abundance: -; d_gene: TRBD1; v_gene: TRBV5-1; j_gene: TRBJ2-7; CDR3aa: CASRRTGDSYEQYF; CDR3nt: TGCGCCAGCAGGAGGACAGGGGACTCCTACGAGCAGTACTTC
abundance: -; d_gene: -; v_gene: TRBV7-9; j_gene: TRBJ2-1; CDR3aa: CASSSSGYQFF; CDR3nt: TGTGCCAGCAGCTCCTCAGGGTATCAGTTCTTC
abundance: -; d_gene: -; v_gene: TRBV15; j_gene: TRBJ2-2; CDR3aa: CATSRGLSPGTGELFF; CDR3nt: TGTGCCACCAGCAGAGGACTATCCCCGGGCACCGGGGAGCTGTTTTTT
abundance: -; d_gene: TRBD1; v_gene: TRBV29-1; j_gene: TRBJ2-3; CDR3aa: CSVRTGAATDTQYF; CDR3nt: TGCAGCGTTCGGACAGGGGCGGCAACAGATACGCAGTATTTT
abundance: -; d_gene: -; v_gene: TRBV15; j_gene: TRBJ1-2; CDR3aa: CATSRPGEGRGGYTF; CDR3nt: TGTGCCACCAGCAGACCGGGGGAGGGACGGGGTGGCTACACCTTC
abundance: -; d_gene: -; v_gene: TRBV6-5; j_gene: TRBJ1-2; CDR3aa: CATQGANYGYTF; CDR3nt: TGTGCCACTCAGGGAGCTAACTATGGCTACACCTTC
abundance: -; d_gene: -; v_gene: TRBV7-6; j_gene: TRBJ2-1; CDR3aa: CASSLVRGRQFF; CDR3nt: TGTGCCAGCAGCTTAGTCAGGGGTCGGCAGTTCTTC
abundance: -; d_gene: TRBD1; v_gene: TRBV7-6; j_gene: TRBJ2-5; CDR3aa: CASSLQGRETQYF; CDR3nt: TGTGCCAGCAGCCTACAGGGGCGAGAGACCCAGTACTTC
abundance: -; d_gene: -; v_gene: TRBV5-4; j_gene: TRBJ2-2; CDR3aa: CASSSLDYTGELFF; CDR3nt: TGTGCCAGCAGCTCACTAGATTACACCGGGGAGCTGTTTTTT
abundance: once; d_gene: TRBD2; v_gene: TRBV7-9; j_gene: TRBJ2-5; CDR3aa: CASSPRLAPETQYF; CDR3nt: TGTGCCAGCAGCCCCCGACTAGCCCCGGAGACCCAGTACTTC
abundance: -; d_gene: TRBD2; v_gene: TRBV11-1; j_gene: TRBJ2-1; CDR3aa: CASSLHSAGGLDEQFF; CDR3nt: TGTGCCAGCAGCCTCCATTCCGCGGGAGGTCTGGATGAGCAGTTCTTC
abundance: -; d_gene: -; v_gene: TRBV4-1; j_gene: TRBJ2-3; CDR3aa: CASSQGGASTDTQYF; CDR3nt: TGCGCCAGCAGCCAAGGAGGCGCTAGCACAGATACGCAGTATTTT
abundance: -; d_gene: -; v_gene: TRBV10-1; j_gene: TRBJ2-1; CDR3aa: CAIQQLGSYNEQFF; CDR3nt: TGCGCCATTCAACAGCTGGGGAGTTACAATGAGCAGTTCTTC
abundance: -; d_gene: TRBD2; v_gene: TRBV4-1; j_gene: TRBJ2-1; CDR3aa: CASSQAGRAFAEQFF; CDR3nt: TGCGCCAGCAGCCAAGCCGGGAGGGCCTTTGCTGAGCAGTTCTTC
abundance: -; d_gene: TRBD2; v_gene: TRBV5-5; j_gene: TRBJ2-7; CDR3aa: CASSLLTGGAYEQYF; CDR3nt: TGTGCCAGCAGCTTGTTGACGGGAGGTGCCTACGAGCAGTACTTC
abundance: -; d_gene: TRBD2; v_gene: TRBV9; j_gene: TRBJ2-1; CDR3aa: CASSAVSGRAHEQFF; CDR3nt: TGTGCCAGCAGCGCAGTTAGCGGGAGGGCCCATGAGCAGTTCTTC
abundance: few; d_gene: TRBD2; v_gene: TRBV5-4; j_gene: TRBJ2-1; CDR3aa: CASSLGFTLAGYNEQFF; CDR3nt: TGTGCCAGCAGCTTGGGTTTTACTCTAGCGGGGTACAATGAGCAGTTCTTC
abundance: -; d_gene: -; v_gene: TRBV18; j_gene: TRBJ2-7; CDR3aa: CASSPPVRAYEQYF; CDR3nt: TGTGCCAGCTCACCACCGGTCAGAGCCTACGAGCAGTACTTC